A selection of T cell receptor beta chains follows, all from one sample in a study of glioma-infiltrating T cells. TCRdb reanalysed the multiplex PCR reads using MiXCR and keeps one entry per CDR3 protein. Of about 140,000 distinct CDR3 sequences listed, approximately 40% are singletons. Material: glioma tissue, nonneoplastic brain tissue, or PBMCs (not recorded which). The receptors originated from a human donor with low-grade glioma or glioblastoma, undergoing nonglioma brain surgery, or in good health (not recorded which). Each CDR3 is given with its conserved first and last residue. A D gene is named only where the DNA matches it firmly. Rows give clone size only sometimes, using once, few, many, or a class for an expanded clone.

j_call | d_call | v_call | clone_size | cdr3_aa | cdr3_nt
TRBJ1-2 | NA | TRBV27 | few | CASSSGAGYTF | TGTGCCAGCAGTTCCGGGGCTGGCTACACCTTC
TRBJ2-1 | NA | TRBV27 | NA | CASSRSGSVISYNEQFF | TGTGCCAGCAGTCGTTCCGGGAGTGTTATCTCCTACAATGAGCAGTTCTTC
TRBJ2-1 | TRBD2 | TRBV20-1 | NA | CSGVAGGWGEQFF | TGCAGTGGCGTAGCGGGGGGGTGGGGTGAGCAGTTCTTC
TRBJ2-7 | TRBD1 | TRBV7-3 | few | CASSLGQGREQYF | TGTGCCAGCAGCTTAGGACAGGGGCGCGAGCAGTACTTC
TRBJ2-7 | TRBD1 | TRBV20-1 | NA | CSARDPRTGTQQYF | TGCAGTGCTAGAGATCCCCGGACAGGGACTCAGCAGTACTTC
TRBJ2-3 | NA | TRBV6-1 | many | CASSSQHVDSTDTQYF | TGTGCCAGCAGCTCCCAGCACGTCGATAGCACAGATACGCAGTATTTT
TRBJ1-1 | NA | TRBV10-3 | NA | CAIRGQGNTEAFF | TGTGCCATCAGGGGGCAGGGCAACACTGAAGCTTTCTTT
TRBJ1-5 | NA | TRBV12-3/TRBV12-4 | few | CASSLDSNSNQPQHF | TGTGCCAGCAGTTTGGACAGCAATAGCAATCAGCCCCAGCATTTT
TRBJ2-1 | TRBD2 | TRBV6-1 | NA | CASGRIGTSVNEQFF | TGTGCCAGCGGGAGGATCGGGACTAGCGTCAATGAGCAGTTCTTC
TRBJ2-1 | TRBD2 | TRBV20-1 | NA | CSARGPGGSSYNEQFF | TGCAGTGCTAGAGGCCCGGGGGGTAGTTCGTACAATGAGCAGTTCTTC
TRBJ1-5 | NA | TRBV2 | few | CASKTVSNQPQHF | TGTGCCAGCAAGACGGTTAGCAATCAGCCCCAGCATTTT
TRBJ2-4 | TRBD1 | TRBV12-3/TRBV12-4 | NA | CASSPDRGSKNIQYF | TGTGCCAGCAGTCCGGACAGGGGGTCCAAAAACATTCAGTACTTC
TRBJ2-5 | NA | TRBV29-1 | NA | CSVVVFNGETQYF | TGCAGCGTTGTTGTATTTAACGGAGAGACCCAGTACTTC
TRBJ2-1 | NA | TRBV14 | many | CASSQVRGGGEQFF | TGTGCCAGCAGCCAAGTACGGGGAGGGGGTGAGCAGTTCTTC
TRBJ2-7 | NA | TRBV20-1 | few | CSARASRDYEQYF | TGCAGTGCTAGGGCTAGCCGAGACTACGAGCAGTACTTC
TRBJ2-1 | TRBD1 | TRBV20-1 | NA | CSCSGTGVHEQFF | TGCAGCTGTTCGGGGACAGGGGTCCATGAGCAGTTCTTC
TRBJ2-1 | NA | TRBV6-1 | few | CASSTSLIEQFF | TGTGCCAGCAGCACTTCCCTTATTGAGCAGTTCTTC
TRBJ2-7 | NA | TRBV28 | once | CASSLLSETYEQYF | TGTGCCAGCAGTTTACTATCCGAGACCTACGAGCAGTACTTC
TRBJ2-3 | TRBD2 | TRBV15 | NA | CASSEVTSGKQYF | TGTGCCAGCAGTGAAGTGACTAGCGGGAAGCAGTATTTT
TRBJ1-6 | TRBD1 | TRBV20-1 | NA | CSASRTGGLSPLHF | TGCAGTGCTAGTCGGACAGGGGGCCTTTCACCCCTCCACTTT
TRBJ2-4 | NA | TRBV4-3 | NA | CASSQGREGNIQYF | TGCGCCAGCAGCCAAGGGCGAGAGGGAAACATTCAGTACTTC
TRBJ2-7 | NA | TRBV28 | few | CASSPTGPIRYEQYF | TGTGCCAGCAGTCCCACGGGGCCGATCCGATACGAGCAGTACTTC
TRBJ2-5 | TRBD2 | TRBV6-1 | NA | CASSPRGGEETQYF | TGTGCCAGCAGTCCTCGTGGGGGGGAAGAGACCCAGTACTTC
TRBJ1-5 | NA | TRBV15 | NA | CASSRDPNINQPQHF | TGTGCCAGCAGCAGAGATCCTAATATCAATCAGCCCCAGCATTTT
TRBJ1-2 | NA | TRBV18 | NA | CASSPGRGPEGYTF | TGTGCCAGCTCACCGGGTAGAGGTCCAGAAGGCTACACCTTC
TRBJ2-2 | NA | TRBV29-1 | NA | CSVEADTGELFF | TGCAGCGTTGAAGCGGACACCGGGGAGCTGTTTTTT
TRBJ1-1 | NA | TRBV14 | few | CASSQDYNTEAFF | TGTGCCAGCAGCCAAGATTACAACACTGAAGCTTTCTTT
TRBJ1-2 | NA | TRBV6-1 | few | CASRGSSTAGGYTF | TGTGCCAGTAGAGGCAGCTCAACCGCGGGTGGCTACACCTTC
TRBJ1-1 | TRBD1 | TRBV20-1 | NA | CSAGGQGGSTEAFF | TGCAGTGCTGGGGGACAGGGGGGTAGCACTGAAGCTTTCTTT
TRBJ2-7 | NA | TRBV6-2/TRBV6-3 | once | CASSPRSTGKPYEQYF | TGTGCCAGCAGCCCTCGGAGCACAGGGAAACCCTACGAGCAGTACTTC
TRBJ1-1 | TRBD1 | TRBV4-1 | many | CASSQDRDRGTEAFF | TGCGCCAGCAGCCAAGATCGTGACAGGGGCACTGAAGCTTTCTTT
TRBJ1-2 | TRBD1 | TRBV6-1 | NA | CAISDSGGQYYGYTF | TGTGCCATCAGTGACTCAGGGGGCCAGTACTATGGCTACACCTTC
TRBJ2-1 | TRBD2 | TRBV6-2/TRBV6-3 | few | CASRGAGGYNEQFF | TGTGCCAGCAGGGGGGCGGGGGGCTACAATGAGCAGTTCTTC
TRBJ2-7 | TRBD1 | TRBV20-1 | NA | CSARVGQAYEQYF | TGCAGTGCTAGAGTAGGACAGGCCTACGAGCAGTACTTC
TRBJ2-7 | TRBD2 | TRBV6-2/TRBV6-3 | many | CASRLAGTYEQYF | TGTGCCAGTAGACTAGCGGGTACCTACGAGCAGTACTTC
TRBJ1-5 | TRBD1 | TRBV25-1 | NA | CASSEWGTGDRPQHF | TGTGCCAGCAGTGAATGGGGGACAGGGGATCGGCCCCAGCATTTT
TRBJ1-1 | NA | TRBV6-2/TRBV6-3 | many | CASSGTPSTEAFF | TGTGCCAGCAGTGGGACCCCCAGCACTGAAGCTTTCTTT
TRBJ2-4 | NA | TRBV20-1 | few | CSASRAGRAKNIQYF | TGCAGTGCTAGTCGGGCCGGGAGAGCCAAAAACATTCAGTACTTC
TRBJ1-5 | TRBD1 | TRBV20-1 | NA | CSASDGTDNQPQHF | TGCAGTGCTAGCGACGGGACAGACAATCAGCCCCAGCATTTT
TRBJ1-5 | TRBD1 | TRBV4-1 | NA | CASSRTGTEPQHF | TGCGCCAGCAGCCGGACAGGGACGGAGCCCCAGCATTTT
TRBJ2-5 | TRBD1 | TRBV20-1 | NA | CSASDRGRETQYF | TGCAGTGCTTCGGACAGGGGCCGGGAGACCCAGTACTTC
TRBJ1-5 | TRBD1 | TRBV6-2/TRBV6-3 | few | CASSNGQGWGQPQHF | TGTGCCAGCAGTAACGGACAGGGGTGGGGTCAGCCCCAGCATTTT
TRBJ1-1 | NA | TRBV28 | many | CASSLDTEAFF | TGTGCCAGCAGTTTGGACACTGAAGCTTTCTTT
TRBJ2-7 | NA | TRBV6-2/TRBV6-3 | few | CASSYSIGSGKSEQYF | TGTGCCAGCAGTTACTCGATTGGGAGTGGAAAATCCGAGCAGTACTTC
TRBJ2-2 | NA | TRBV15 | few | CATSISAITGELFF | TGTGCCACCAGCATATCGGCAATCACCGGGGAGCTGTTTTTT
TRBJ1-2 | NA | TRBV6-2/TRBV6-3 | NA | CASSYLGERNYGYTF | TGTGCCAGCAGTTACCTCGGGGAGAGGAACTATGGCTACACCTTC
TRBJ2-6 | NA | TRBV4-1 | NA | CASSQLQVKGSGANVLTF | TGCGCCAGCAGCCAACTACAAGTCAAGGGCTCTGGGGCCAACGTCCTGACTTTC
TRBJ1-1 | NA | TRBV6-5 | few | CASKRNENTEAFF | TGTGCCAGCAAACGGAACGAGAACACTGAAGCTTTCTTT
TRBJ2-3 | NA | TRBV4-2 | many | CASSQGGLPTDTQYF | TGTGCCAGCAGCCAAGGGGGGCTACCCACAGATACGCAGTATTTT
TRBJ2-1 | TRBD2 | TRBV7-2 | many | CASSLTGTSVSQFF | TGTGCCAGCAGCTTAACCGGGACTAGCGTCTCACAGTTCTTC
TRBJ2-1 | TRBD2 | TRBV20-1 | once | CSARTSGGGYEQFF | TGCAGTGCCCGGACTAGCGGGGGGGGCTATGAGCAGTTCTTC
TRBJ2-5 | TRBD1 | TRBV18 | NA | CASSPTGGQETQYF | TGTGCCAGCTCACCGACAGGGGGCCAAGAGACCCAGTACTTC
TRBJ1-1 | NA | TRBV9 | NA | CASSVRWGNTEAFF | TGTGCCAGCAGCGTCAGGTGGGGGAACACTGAAGCTTTCTTT
TRBJ2-5 | NA | TRBV27 | few | CATSEPPSGAQETQYF | TGTGCCACCAGTGAACCCCCTTCCGGGGCCCAAGAGACCCAGTACTTC